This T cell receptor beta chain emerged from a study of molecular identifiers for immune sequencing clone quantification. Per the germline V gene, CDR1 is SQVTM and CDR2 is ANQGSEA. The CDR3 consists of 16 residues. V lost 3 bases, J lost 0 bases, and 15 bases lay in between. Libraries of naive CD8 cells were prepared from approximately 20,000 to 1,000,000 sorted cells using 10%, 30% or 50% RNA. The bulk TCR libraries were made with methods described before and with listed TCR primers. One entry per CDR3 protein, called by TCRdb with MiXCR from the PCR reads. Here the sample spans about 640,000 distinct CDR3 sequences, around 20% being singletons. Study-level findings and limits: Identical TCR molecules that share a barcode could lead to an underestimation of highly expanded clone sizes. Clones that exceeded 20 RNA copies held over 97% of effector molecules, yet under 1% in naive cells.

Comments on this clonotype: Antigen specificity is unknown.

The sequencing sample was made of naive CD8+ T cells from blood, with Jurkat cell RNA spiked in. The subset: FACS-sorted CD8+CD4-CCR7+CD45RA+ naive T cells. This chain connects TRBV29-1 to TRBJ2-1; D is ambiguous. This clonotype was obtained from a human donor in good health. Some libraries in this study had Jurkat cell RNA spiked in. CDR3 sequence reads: CSVDSLAPSSYNEQFF. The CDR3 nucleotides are TGCAGCGTTGACAGTTTAGCCCCCAGCTCCTACAATGAGCAGTTCTTC.